The clone carrying this T cell receptor (beta chain) was seen just once. Trimming cost V 0 bases and J 7 bases, with 10 bases left between them. The CDR3 contains 13 residues. Germline V gene lookup returns CDR1 SGHRS and CDR2 YFSETQ. Described treatment: 15 to 20 received Ad26.COV2.S at low or high dose, single or two shots; several received placebo; per-sample allocation not given. All samples were drawn on day 63, counting from the first vaccine or placebo injection. These data come from a study of Ad26.COV2.S vaccination and SARS-CoV-2 variants. Profiled with immunoSEQ multiplex PCR; TCRdb holds only in-frame clones, not every one. The data contain 440,000 or so clones, about 88% of them singletons.

Specimen: peripheral blood, collected in a trial of Ad26.COV2.S vaccine versus placebo. This chain joins TRBV5-1 and TRBJ1-2, with D unresolved. This clonotype originated in a person between 18 and 65 years old who received the Ad26.COV2.S COVID-19 vaccine or a placebo. CDR3: CASSLDGLSGYTF. In nucleotides, the CDR3 is TGCGCCAGCAGCTTGGACGGTTTATCTGGCTACACCTTC.